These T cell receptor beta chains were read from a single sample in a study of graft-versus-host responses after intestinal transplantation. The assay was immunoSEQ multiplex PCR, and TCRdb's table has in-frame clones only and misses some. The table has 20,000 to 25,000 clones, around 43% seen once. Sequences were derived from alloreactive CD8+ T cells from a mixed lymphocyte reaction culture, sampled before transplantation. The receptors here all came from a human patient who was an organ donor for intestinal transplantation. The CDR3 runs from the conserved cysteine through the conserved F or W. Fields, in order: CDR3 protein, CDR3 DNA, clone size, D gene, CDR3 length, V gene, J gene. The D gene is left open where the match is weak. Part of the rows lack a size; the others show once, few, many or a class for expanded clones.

cdr3_aa: CAILPGQGLRFEQFF; cdr3_nt: TGTGCCATCCTACCGGGACAGGGCTTGAGGTTTGAGCAGTTCTTC; clone_size: few; d_call: TRBD1; cdr3_length: 15; v_call: TRBV6-6; j_call: TRBJ2-1
cdr3_aa: CASSTDGGQPQHF; cdr3_nt: TGTGCCAGCAGCACGGACGGGGGACAGCCCCAGCATTTT; clone_size: -; d_call: -; cdr3_length: 13; v_call: TRBV5-6; j_call: TRBJ1-5
cdr3_aa: CASSLSRSSYNEQFF; cdr3_nt: TGTGCCAGCAGCTTGAGCCGAAGCTCCTACAATGAGCAGTTCTTC; clone_size: few; d_call: -; cdr3_length: 15; v_call: TRBV5-5; j_call: TRBJ2-1
cdr3_aa: CASSPTSGLQYF; cdr3_nt: TGTGCCAGCAGTCCGACTAGCGGGCTGCAGTACTTC; clone_size: few; d_call: TRBD2; cdr3_length: 12; v_call: TRBV6-1; j_call: TRBJ2-7
cdr3_aa: CAWSVIGGGSNEQFF; cdr3_nt: TGTGCCTGGAGTGTAATAGGGGGCGGGAGCAATGAGCAGTTCTTC; clone_size: -; d_call: -; cdr3_length: 15; v_call: TRBV30; j_call: TRBJ2-1
cdr3_aa: CASSQGTGDYEQYF; cdr3_nt: TGCGCCAGCAGCCAAGGGACAGGGGATTACGAGCAGTACTTC; clone_size: -; d_call: TRBD1; cdr3_length: 14; v_call: TRBV4-1; j_call: TRBJ2-7
cdr3_aa: CASRGAGGHQPQHF; cdr3_nt: TGTGCCAGCAGAGGCGCAGGGGGACATCAGCCCCAGCATTTT; clone_size: -; d_call: TRBD1; cdr3_length: 14; v_call: TRBV9; j_call: TRBJ1-5
cdr3_aa: CASSGEQGMDTEAFF; cdr3_nt: TGTGCCAGCAGCGGGGAACAGGGGATGGACACTGAAGCTTTCTTT; clone_size: -; d_call: TRBD1; cdr3_length: 15; v_call: TRBV5-6; j_call: TRBJ1-1
cdr3_aa: CASSPGVSYEQYF; cdr3_nt: TGTGCCAGCAGCCCCGGGGTCTCCTACGAGCAGTACTTC; clone_size: -; d_call: -; cdr3_length: 13; v_call: TRBV4-1; j_call: TRBJ2-7
cdr3_aa: CASSLLRGVQYF; cdr3_nt: TGTGCCAGCAGCCTCCTACGAGGGGTGCAGTACTTC; clone_size: -; d_call: -; cdr3_length: 12; v_call: TRBV27; j_call: TRBJ2-7
cdr3_aa: CASSHQYRTDTQYF; cdr3_nt: TGCGCCAGCAGCCACCAGTACCGCACAGATACGCAGTATTTT; clone_size: -; d_call: -; cdr3_length: 14; v_call: TRBV4-1; j_call: TRBJ2-3
cdr3_aa: CASRKSGLSGDTQYF; cdr3_nt: TGTGCCAGTCGTAAATCGGGACTATCCGGTGATACGCAGTATTTT; clone_size: -; d_call: TRBD2; cdr3_length: 15; v_call: TRBV19; j_call: TRBJ2-3
cdr3_aa: CSATGIEETQYF; cdr3_nt: TGCAGCGCCACAGGGATCGAAGAGACCCAGTACTTC; clone_size: few; d_call: -; cdr3_length: 12; v_call: TRBV29-1; j_call: TRBJ2-5
cdr3_aa: CASRPTGAGANVLTF; cdr3_nt: TGTGCCAGCAGGCCGACAGGGGCCGGGGCCAACGTCCTGACTTTC; clone_size: medium-sized; d_call: TRBD1; cdr3_length: 15; v_call: TRBV5-6; j_call: TRBJ2-6
cdr3_aa: CASSLAPPGLAGLGTDTQYF; cdr3_nt: TGTGCCAGCAGCTTGGCCCCACCAGGACTAGCGGGGTTAGGCACAGATACGCAGTATTTT; clone_size: -; d_call: TRBD2; cdr3_length: 20; v_call: TRBV5-4; j_call: TRBJ2-3
cdr3_aa: CASSQVTGEWEQYF; cdr3_nt: TGCGCCAGCAGCCAAGTAACAGGGGAATGGGAGCAGTACTTC; clone_size: few; d_call: TRBD1; cdr3_length: 14; v_call: TRBV4-3; j_call: TRBJ2-7
cdr3_aa: CASSKVPGTGVTDTQYF; cdr3_nt: TGTGCCAGCAGCAAAGTGCCCGGGACAGGGGTCACAGATACGCAGTATTTT; clone_size: -; d_call: -; cdr3_length: 17; v_call: TRBV21-1; j_call: TRBJ2-3
cdr3_aa: CASSRKTLNTEAFF; cdr3_nt: TGCGCCAGCAGCCGAAAGACACTGAACACTGAAGCTTTCTTT; clone_size: once; d_call: -; cdr3_length: 14; v_call: TRBV4-1; j_call: TRBJ1-1
cdr3_aa: CASSYGTGYNEQFF; cdr3_nt: TGTGCCAGCAGCTACGGGACAGGGTACAATGAGCAGTTCTTC; clone_size: few; d_call: TRBD1; cdr3_length: 14; v_call: TRBV5-4; j_call: TRBJ2-1
cdr3_aa: CEPSRGGPPHNEQFF; cdr3_nt: TGTGAACCCTCCCGGGGAGGGCCACCCCACAATGAGCAGTTCTTC; clone_size: -; d_call: -; cdr3_length: 15; v_call: TRBV21-1; j_call: TRBJ2-1
cdr3_aa: CASSSPHGTNMNTEAFF; cdr3_nt: TGTGCCAGCAGCTCACCCCACGGGACAAACATGAACACTGAAGCTTTCTTT; clone_size: -; d_call: -; cdr3_length: 17; v_call: TRBV9; j_call: TRBJ1-1
cdr3_aa: CARVAGGTDTQYF; cdr3_nt: TGTGCCAGGGTAGCGGGAGGCACAGATACGCAGTATTTT; clone_size: -; d_call: TRBD2; cdr3_length: 13; v_call: TRBV2; j_call: TRBJ2-3
cdr3_aa: CASSLDREAKNIQYF; cdr3_nt: TGTGCCAGCAGCCTAGACAGGGAAGCCAAAAACATTCAGTACTTC; clone_size: -; d_call: TRBD1; cdr3_length: 15; v_call: TRBV7-9; j_call: TRBJ2-4
cdr3_aa: CASSQGTEQYF; cdr3_nt: TGTGCCAGCAGCCAGGGAACCGAGCAGTACTTC; clone_size: once; d_call: -; cdr3_length: 11; v_call: TRBV7-9; j_call: TRBJ2-7
cdr3_aa: CASSYEVAGDGYTF; cdr3_nt: TGTGCCAGCAGTTACGAGGTGGCAGGGGATGGCTACACCTTC; clone_size: few; d_call: -; cdr3_length: 14; v_call: TRBV6-6; j_call: TRBJ1-2
cdr3_aa: CASSGDSVGTDTQYF; cdr3_nt: TGTGCCAGCAGTGGCGACAGTGTAGGCACAGATACGCAGTATTTT; clone_size: -; d_call: -; cdr3_length: 15; v_call: TRBV6-1; j_call: TRBJ2-3